This T cell receptor beta chain is from a study of blood T cell repertoires in COVID-19 (dated by TCRdb to the early 2020s). Describing the broader study: Collaborator samples came from the United States, Italy and Spain and covered acute and convalescent phases of COVID-19. Subjects who had been exposed to COVID-19, were actively infected with it, or had recovered from it provided the deeply sampled blood TCRbeta repertoires that made up the dataset. Nearly every sample came with metadata listing a de-identified subject ID, COVID-19 status, age in years and sex. The material from the prospective study consisted of cDNA or gDNA derived from T cells, B-cell-depleted T cells, or PBMCs. The repertoires were released in a freely available public database meant as a resource for research on the immune response to SARS-CoV-2. Where available, HLA class I and class II types were obtained from metadata supplied by the sample provider rather than from assay-based typing. Samples were obtained from the ongoing ImmuneRACE study (first 160 participants) and from roughly 1,300 subjects provided by 6 global collaborators. What the authors observed across the whole study: How much clinical and demographic metadata was included differed by source and by participant, and the metadata was provided uncurated.

The immunoSEQ Assay, a bias-controlled multiplex PCR, was used to amplify TCRbeta CDR3 regions from genomic DNA. Per the source publication's procedure: Nucleated cell counts per sample were estimated from amplification of reference gene primers within the assay. To quantify the absolute abundance of each unique TCRbeta CDR3 rearrangement, sequence reads were collapsed and filtered. For each sample, productive Simpson clonality was calculated by taking the square root of Simpson's diversity index across productive rearrangements. The source is immuneACCESS, and TCRdb retained only in-frame sequences with V and J called. Part of the clones is not carried over; for the studies checked, unresolved V genes explain less than half of this, and the remainder is unexplained. That table is the source of V, J and clone size, and D and trimming were worked out from the DNA. Recorded for this sample are some 41,000 clones; 91% of them occurred a single time. Around a sixth of the sample belongs to the ten largest clones.

The CDR3 runs 14 amino acids, cysteine and phenylalanine included. Only CDR3 DNA is held: 42 bases, read in frame from base 1. Trimmed from V: 0 bases; trimmed from J: 6 bases; junction bases lacking a gene match: 5. Turning to this clone: Its antigen has not been determined. Base qualities are not recorded, but no much larger clone differs from it by a single base.

Whole blood was collected in K2EDTA tubes by collaborating institutions according to the institutions' own protocols. For TCRbeta analysis, collaborator samples were shipped as frozen whole blood, as isolated PBMCs, or as DNA extracted from either sample type. The sample was peripheral blood. The chain uses TRBV5-3 and TRBJ2-7, with 8 bases matching TRBD2. TRBV5-3 is designated an ORF whose function remains uncertain. The sequence was collected from a young woman in a cohort sampled during active COVID-19. CDR3 sequence: CARSLGAGDSEQYF. The nucleotide sequence reads TGTGCCAGAAGCTTGGGAGCGGGAGACTCCGAGCAGTACTTC.